The subject of this entry is one TCR beta chain. V gave up 5 bases and J gave up 2 bases; unmatched junction bases: 14. Germline values: CDR1 MNHEY, CDR2 SMNVEV (reference sequence). The CDR3 consists of 19 residues. Repertoires were generated with immunoSEQ multiplex PCR, while TCRdb's copy carries only in-frame clones and drops some. The sample has over 85,000 clones, roughly 80% seen once. This sample is part of a study of cytomegalovirus exposure and HLA in healthy donors. Sequencing was carried out using PBMCs. V usage is TRBV27 and J usage is TRBJ2-6; 8 positions agree with TRBD1. This TCR derives from a woman younger than 30 in good health and CMV-seropositive. The CDR3 DNA is TGTGCCAGCAGTGCCGACAGGGGCGTTCTCTTTGCTGGGGCCAACGTCCTGACTTTC. Encoded protein: CASSADRGVLFAGANVLTF.